The 16 T cell receptor beta chains in this list originate from one sample, sequenced in a study of T cell responses to AZD1222 COVID-19 vaccine. Profiled with immunoSEQ multiplex PCR; TCRdb holds only in-frame clones, not every one. Of about 140,000 clones in the sample, approximately 90% were seen once. Sequences were derived from peripheral blood, sampled 28 days after the second AZD1222 dose. These receptors all stem from an adult who received the AZD1222 COVID-19 vaccine.

This sequence joins TRBV6-1 and TRBJ1-2; 8 bases are shared with TRBD1. CDR3 size: 15 residues. V was clipped by 1 base and J by 5 bases; unmatched bases: 6. Germline CDR1 is MNHNS and CDR2 is SASEGT. CDR3 nucleotide sequence: TGTGCCAGCAGTGAAGGTCAGGGGGCTCGGTATGGCTACACCTTC. This gives the protein CASSEGQGARYGYTF.

V usage is TRBV28 and J usage is TRBJ1-5; unclear D gene. Germline lookup yields CDR1 MDHEN and CDR2 SYDVKM. The CDR3 runs 19 residues. Trimming stripped 3 bases from V and 0 bases from J, with 21 bases between. The DNA of the CDR3 is TGTGCCAGCAGTTTGTACGGGGTAAGAGACCGGGATAGCAATCAGCCCCAGCATTTT. Amino acids: CASSLYGVRDRDSNQPQHF. The full variable domain, its missing parts supplied by reference TRBV28 and TRBJ1-5, is DVKVTQSSRYLVKRTGEKVFLECVQDMDHENMFWYRQDPGLGLRLIYFSYDVKMKEKGDIPEGYSVSREKKERFSLILESASTNQTSMYLCASSLYGVRDRDSNQPQHFGDGTRLSIL.

This clone was observed once. This chain joins TRBV5-6 and TRBJ1-5; D not resolved. CDR3 length equals 15 residues. The V gene lost 6 bases and the J gene lost 2 bases, with 15 bases spanning the gap. Germline CDR1 is SGHDT and CDR2 is YYEEEE. CDR3 in DNA: TGTGCCAGCACCGCGGGAGGTTGGGGCAATCAGCCCCAGCATTTT. Residues: CASTAGGWGNQPQHF.

The rearrangement uses TRBV27 and TRBJ1-1, with 8 bases that match TRBD1. The CDR3 loop spans 16 amino acids. V was pared by 5 bases and J by 0 bases, with 8 bases of the junction left unmatched. The germline gives CDR1 MNHEY, CDR2 SMNVEV (reference sequence). As DNA, the CDR3 is TGTGCCAGCAGTACAGGACAGGGAGTTATGAACACTGAAGCTTTCTTT. As protein: CASSTGQGVMNTEAFF.

J is TRBJ2-3 and V is TRBV30; tentative D call: TRBD1 (6 bases). The CDR3 consists of 14 residues. Germline values: CDR1 GTSNPN, CDR2 SVGIG (reference sequence). The V end was cut by 1 base, the J end by 2 bases, with 10 bases between. The CDR3 sequence is CAWSGGQNTDTQYF. CDR3 nucleotides: TGTGCCTGGAGTGGCGGACAGAACACAGATACGCAGTATTTT.

This sequence joins TRBV4-1 and TRBJ2-1; tentatively, D is TRBD2 (6 bases). This CDR3 is 16 amino acids long. Germline CDR1 is MGHRA and CDR2 is YSYEKL. V lost 8 bases and J lost 5, with 22 bases in between. The CDR3 DNA reads TGCGCCAGCTACCCCGGAGGGCTAGCCCCTCACAATGAGCAGTTCTTC. It yields the protein CASYPGGLAPHNEQFF.

This chain links TRBV5-4 with TRBJ2-6, with D possibly TRBD2 on 6 matching bases. Trimming pared 0 bases from V and 0 bases from J, leaving 7 bases between. The CDR3 contains 16 residues. Germline values: CDR1 SGHNT, CDR2 YYREEE (reference sequence). This chain's CDR3 is CASSLAGLSGANVLTF. For the CDR3, the DNA is TGTGCCAGCAGCTTGGCGGGACTCTCTGGGGCCAACGTCCTGACTTTC.

The rearrangement links TRBV5-4 to TRBJ2-1; D gene ambiguous. Germline V gene data show CDR1 as SGHNT and CDR2 as YYREEE (reference sequence). Trimming pared 4 bases from V and 3 bases from J, leaving 5 bases between. This CDR3 is 12 amino acids long. The CDR3 nucleotides are TGTGCCAGCAGCCTAAACTACAATGAGCAGTTCTTC. This gives the protein CASSLNYNEQFF.

The V gene is TRBV5-6, the J gene TRBJ1-4, with 7 bases identical to TRBD1. Germline lookup yields CDR1 SGHDT and CDR2 YYEEEE. The CDR3 contains 19 residues. V dropped 4 bases and J dropped 0; count of bases not matched to a gene: 15. CDR3 DNA sequence: TGTGCCAGCAGCATTAGTTACAGGGGACCCACGACAACTAATGAAAAACTGTTTTTT. Protein product: CASSISYRGPTTTNEKLFF.

The gene calls are TRBV7-9 and TRBJ1-4; D is undetermined. Germline V gene data show CDR1 as SEHNR and CDR2 as FQNEAQ (reference sequence). V lost 1 base and J 5 bases, leaving 11 bases between the germline ends. CDR3 length: 15 amino acids. The CDR3 loop is CASSLDIVRNEKLFF. CDR3 in DNA: TGTGCCAGCAGCTTAGATATAGTACGGAATGAAAAACTGTTTTTT. Based on the CDR3 plus reference TRBV7-9 and TRBJ1-4, the full variable domain is DTGVSQNPRHKITKRGQNVTFRCDPISEHNRLYWYRQTLGQGPEFLTYFQNEAQLEKSRLLSDRFSAERPKGSFSTLEIQRTEQGDSAMYLCASSLDIVRNEKLFFGSGTQLSVL.

Notes on this clone: Other DNA sequences of this sample code for an identical CDR3. The V and J genes are TRBV27 and TRBJ1-1, with 8 positions matching TRBD1. The trim removed 5 bases at V and 5 bases at J, leaving 1 base unmatched. The CDR3 is made up of 12 amino acids. Germline CDR1 and CDR2: MNHEY and SMNVEV (reference sequence). In DNA form, the CDR3 reads TGTGCCAGCAGTACAGGGGGAACTGAAGCTTTCTTT. Protein sequence: CASSTGGTEAFF.

The chain employs TRBV19 and TRBJ1-1; 7 positions match TRBD1. The CDR3 is made up of 14 amino acids. J was trimmed by 2 bases and V by 5 bases; bases with no gene match: 5. In germline, CDR1 is LNHDA, CDR2 SQIVND (reference sequence). CDR3 residues: CASSPGGHNTEAFF. The CDR3, as DNA: TGTGCCAGTAGTCCAGGGGGGCATAACACTGAAGCTTTCTTT.

This sequence joins TRBV4-1 and TRBJ1-4; no definite D call. CDR3 size: 15 residues. Germline CDR1 is MGHRA and CDR2 is YSYEKL. Trimming stripped 1 base from V and 5 bases from J, with 11 bases between. The CDR3 DNA reads TGCGCCAGCAGCCAAGTCCCGTCACCGAATGAAAAACTGTTTTTT. This gives the protein CASSQVPSPNEKLFF.

The V call is TRBV6-5, the J call TRBJ1-3; D unresolved. Trimming left V 4 bases short and J 8 bases short, with 12 bases between. The CDR3 runs 13 residues. The germline V gene has CDR1 MNHEY and CDR2 SVGAGI. The CDR3 reads CASSSPWVDTIYF. Written as DNA, the CDR3 is TGTGCCAGCAGTTCCCCTTGGGTCGACACCATATATTTT.

The V and J genes are TRBV10-3 and TRBJ1-1, with D unresolved. Per the germline V gene, CDR1 is ENHRY and CDR2 is SYGVKD. Trimming removed 5 bases from V and 1 base from J, with 8 bases in between. This CDR3 region has 13 residues. The CDR3 loop is CAISPTENTEAFF. CDR3 DNA sequence: TGTGCCATCAGTCCAACAGAGAACACTGAAGCTTTCTTT.

This clone has just one count. The genes are TRBV28 and TRBJ1-2; 9 nucleotides align to TRBD1. The V and J ends lost 5 bases and 2 bases, in that order; junction bases with no gene match: 9. The germline V gene has CDR1 MDHEN and CDR2 SYDVKM. This CDR3 is built from 16 residues. The CDR3 region has the DNA TGTGCCAGCAGTCCATCGACAGGGGGACTCAACTATGGCTACACCTTC. It specifies CASSPSTGGLNYGYTF.